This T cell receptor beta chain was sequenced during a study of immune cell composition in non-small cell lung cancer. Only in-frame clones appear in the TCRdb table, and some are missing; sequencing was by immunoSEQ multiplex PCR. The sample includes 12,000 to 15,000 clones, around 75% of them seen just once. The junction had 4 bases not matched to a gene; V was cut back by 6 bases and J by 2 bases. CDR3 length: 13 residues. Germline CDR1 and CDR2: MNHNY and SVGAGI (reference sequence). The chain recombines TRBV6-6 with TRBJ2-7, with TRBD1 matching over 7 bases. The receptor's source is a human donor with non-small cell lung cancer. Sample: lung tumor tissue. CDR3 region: CASSHRGPYEQYF. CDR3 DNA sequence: TGTGCCAGCAGCCACAGGGGTCCCTACGAGCAGTACTTC.